This T cell receptor (beta chain) appears in the sequencing data of a study of T cells in Graves' hyperthyroidism and ophthalmopathy. The CDR3 totals 14 residues. Germline V CDR1 and CDR2: GTSNPN, SVGIG (reference sequence). Losses at the gene ends were 3 bases for V and 2 bases for J; bases not matched to a gene: 5. Using RNA transcripts as the source, TCR beta CDR3 regions were amplified. First-round RT-PCR with HTBI primers amplified the TCR CDR3 region. TCRdb re-called the multiplex PCR reads through MiXCR, storing one row per CDR3 protein. Of roughly 500,000 distinct CDR3 sequences in the sample, around 22% were seen once. This clonotype was observed at least ten times. Its antigen is not identified. Study-wide points: Ophthalmopathy got predicted by the model a median approximately 6.4 months before its onset.

The chain couples TRBV30 to TRBJ2-7; TRBD1 matches at 9 bases. The source of this sequence is a woman aged 25 to 39 with Graves' ophthalmopathy. Specimen: blood. The CDR3 spells CAWRSGQGPYEQYF. DNA for the CDR3: TGTGCCTGGAGGTCGGGACAGGGCCCCTACGAGCAGTACTTC.